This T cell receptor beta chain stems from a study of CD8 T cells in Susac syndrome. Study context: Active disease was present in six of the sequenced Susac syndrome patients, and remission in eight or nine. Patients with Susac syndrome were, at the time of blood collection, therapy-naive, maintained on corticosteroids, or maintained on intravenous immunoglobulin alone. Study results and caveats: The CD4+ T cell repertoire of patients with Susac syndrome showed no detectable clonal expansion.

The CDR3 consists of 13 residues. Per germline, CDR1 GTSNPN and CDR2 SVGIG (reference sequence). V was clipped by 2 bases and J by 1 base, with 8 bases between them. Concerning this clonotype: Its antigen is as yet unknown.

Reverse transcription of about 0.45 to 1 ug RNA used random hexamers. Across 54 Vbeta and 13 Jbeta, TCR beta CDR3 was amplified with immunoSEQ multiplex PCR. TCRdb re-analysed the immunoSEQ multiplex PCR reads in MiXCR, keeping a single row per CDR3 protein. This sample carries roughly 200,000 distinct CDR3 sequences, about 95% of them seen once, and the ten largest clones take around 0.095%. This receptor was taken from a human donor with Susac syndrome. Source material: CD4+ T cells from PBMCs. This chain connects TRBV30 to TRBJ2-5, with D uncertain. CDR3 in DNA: TGTGCCTGGAGTCGGCAGAGCCAAGAGACCCAGTACTTC. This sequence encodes CAWSRQSQETQYF.